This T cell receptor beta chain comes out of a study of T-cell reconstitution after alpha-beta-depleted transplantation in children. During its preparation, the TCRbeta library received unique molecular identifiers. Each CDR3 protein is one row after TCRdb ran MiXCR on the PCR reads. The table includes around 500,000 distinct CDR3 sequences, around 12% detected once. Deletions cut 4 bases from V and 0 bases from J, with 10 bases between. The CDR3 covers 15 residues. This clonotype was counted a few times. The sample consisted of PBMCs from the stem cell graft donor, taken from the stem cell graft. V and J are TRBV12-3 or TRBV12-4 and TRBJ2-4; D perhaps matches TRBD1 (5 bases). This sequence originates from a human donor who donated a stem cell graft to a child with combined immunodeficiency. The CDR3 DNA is TGTGCCAGCAGTTCGACAGTTCTAGCCAAAAACATTCAGTACTTC. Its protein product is CASSSTVLAKNIQYF.